Below are 2 T cell receptor beta chains sequenced from a single sample in a study of breast tumors, draining lymph nodes, adjacent tissues. From the multiplex PCR reads, TCRdb called clonotypes with MiXCR, one entry per CDR3 protein. This sample has about 230,000 distinct CDR3 sequences, with about 32% found just once. Breast cancer patients provided tissue from their axillary draining lymph nodes. The sequencing sample was made of axillary lymph node tissue. All receptors come from a female donor with breast cancer. Some clones in this sample may be carry-over from other donors' samples.

A single count supports this clonotype. The rearrangement uses TRBV7-9 and TRBJ1-2; D may be TRBD1 (5 bases). The germline V and J ends were trimmed by 7 bases and 8 bases, with 23 bases remaining between them. This CDR3 has 15 residues. CDR1 and CDR2 (germline): SEHNR, FQNEAQ (reference sequence). The CDR3 loop is CASTETGQGLFGYTF. The CDR3 nucleotides are TGTGCCAGCACCGAAACTGGGCAGGGCCTATTCGGCTACACCTTC.

This clonotype was found many times. V is TRBV6-5 and J is TRBJ1-3, with D unresolved. CDR3 length: 15 amino acids. V lost 4 bases and J lost 0, with 10 bases in between. Germline CDR1 and CDR2: MNHEY and SVGAGI. CDR3 nucleotide sequence: TGTGCCAGCAGTTCAAGCAGGATCTCTGGAAACACCATATATTTT. Its protein is CASSSSRISGNTIYF.